These 28 T cell receptor beta chains share one sample of origin, sequenced in a study of blood T cell repertoires in COVID-19. Sequencing used immunoSEQ multiplex PCR; TCRdb keeps in-frame clones, though not all of them. The data hold fewer than 250,000 clones, with 82% observed a single time. Material for sequencing was peripheral blood. Source of these receptors: a woman aged 40 to 50 with acute or convalescent COVID-19.

Written as DNA, the CDR3 is TGTGCCAGCAGTTACTCGGGAGGGCTGTACGAGCAGTACTTC. This sequence encodes CASSYSGGLYEQYF. This chain connects TRBV6-2 or TRBV6-3 to TRBJ2-7, with TRBD2 matching 7 bases. There are 14 residues in the CDR3. After removal of 0 bases from V and 4 bases from J, the junction contained 3 bases not matched to a gene. Germline assignment: CDR1 MNHEY and CDR2 SVGEGT.

V is TRBV5-6 and J is TRBJ2-2, with TRBD1 as a possible D gene (8 bases). CDR1 and CDR2 (germline): SGHDT, YYEEEE. The CDR3 runs to 16 residues. Trimming took off 1 base at V and 6 bases at J, with 16 bases between the two ends. DNA of the CDR3: TGTGCCAGCAGCTTGCGGCGGACAGGGAGGGCCGGGGAGCTGTTTTTT. Its protein is CASSLRRTGRAGELFF.

The chain joins TRBV7-9 to TRBJ2-1; 12 bases fit TRBD2. V lost 4 bases and J lost 7; bases outside the gene matches: 2. Germline loops: CDR1 SEHNR, CDR2 FQNEAQ (reference sequence). The CDR3 contains 14 residues. CDR3 sequence reads: CASSSSGRVNEQFF. The CDR3 region has the DNA TGTGCCAGCAGCTCTAGCGGGAGGGTAAATGAGCAGTTCTTC. The full variable domain, completed using reference TRBV7-9 and TRBJ2-1, is DTGVSQNPRHKITKRGQNVTFRCDPISEHNRLYWYRQTLGQGPEFLTYFQNEAQLEKSRLLSDRFSAERPKGSFSTLEIQRTEQGDSAMYLCASSSSGRVNEQFFGPGTRLTVL.

J is TRBJ2-6 and V is TRBV9, with a tentative D call TRBD2 (5 bases). The germline V gene encodes CDR1 SGDLS and CDR2 YYNGEE. The CDR3 sequence is 19 residues long. V gave up 3 bases and J gave up 1 base, with 20 bases separating them. DNA for the CDR3: TGTGCCAGCAGCGAATCCGTCAATCGAGCGGCATCTGGGGCCAACGTCCTGACTTTC. It is translated as CASSESVNRAASGANVLTF.

The rearrangement uses TRBV12-3 or TRBV12-4 and TRBJ2-7; tentative D call: TRBD1 (5 bases). The CDR3 runs 13 residues. The V gene lost 3 bases and the J gene lost 4 bases, with 10 bases spanning the gap. DNA for the CDR3: TGTGCCAGCAGTTTTAACAGGAAATACGAGCAGTACTTC. Amino acids: CASSFNRKYEQYF.

The gene calls are TRBV5-8 and TRBJ1-6, with 9 positions matching TRBD1. V shed 4 bases and J 7 bases; nucleotides not matched to a gene: 21. Germline V gene sequence: CDR1 SGHTS, CDR2 YDEGEE. This CDR3 is 20 amino acids long. The CDR3 loop is CASSRLPIGPGTGSNSPLHF. The CDR3 DNA sequence: TGTGCCAGCAGCAGATTACCAATCGGACCCGGGACAGGGTCCAATTCACCCCTCCACTTT.

This clone came up a few times. The J gene is TRBJ1-2, the V gene TRBV11-2; TRBD1 is a possible D gene (5 bases). Trimming stripped 3 bases from V and 4 bases from J, with 12 bases between. The germline V gene has CDR1 SGHAT and CDR2 FQNNGV. The CDR3 consists of 14 residues. In DNA form, the CDR3 reads TGTGCCAGCAGCTTTCGGGGGTTGGGCTATGGCTACACCTTC. Protein sequence: CASSFRGLGYGYTF.

This chain connects TRBV12-5 to TRBJ1-6, with 7 positions matching TRBD1. With V trimmed by 6 bases and J by 12 bases, 14 bases remained unmatched. The CDR3 totals 15 residues. Germline-derived CDR1 and CDR2 are LGHNT and FRNRAP. The DNA for the CDR3 is TGTGCTAGTGGCCGACCCACAGGGGCCGGGGGACCCCTCCACTTT. Translating it yields CASGRPTGAGGPLHF.

The chain joins TRBV6-1 to TRBJ1-2, with D tentatively TRBD1 (6 bases). Trimming stripped 2 bases from V and 6 bases from J, with 22 bases between. This CDR3 contains 17 residues. Germline assignment: CDR1 MNHNS and CDR2 SASEGT. The CDR3 DNA is TGTGCCAGCAGTGAATCACTCGGGAGGGGGAGGGTTGATGGCTACACCTTC. It is translated as CASSESLGRGRVDGYTF.

The chain combines TRBV5-4 with TRBJ2-3; TRBD2 might be the D (5 bases). V shed 4 bases and J shed 2 bases, with 17 bases lying between them. Germline CDR1 SGHNT, CDR2 YYREEE (reference sequence). The CDR3 runs 16 residues. This chain's CDR3 is CASSPIGRAATDTQYF. CDR3 in DNA: TGTGCCAGCAGCCCGATTGGGCGGGCCGCCACAGATACGCAGTATTTT.

The chain carries TRBV1 and TRBJ2-3; the table's D call TRBD2 went unverified against the DNA. TRBV1 is described as a pseudogene. CDR3 size: 20 residues. The CDR3 bases are TGCACCAGCAGCCAAGAGAGTGGGGTCGGGCTAGCGGGGGGCCAAGATACGCAGTATTTT. The encoded protein is CTSSQESGVGLAGGQDTQYF.

This sequence joins TRBV6-6 and TRBJ2-7, with TRBD1 matching over 9 bases. The CDR3 loop spans 17 amino acids. V lost 6 bases, J lost 6 bases, and 18 bases stayed unmatched. Germline V lookup: CDR1 MNHNY, CDR2 SVGAGI (reference sequence). The CDR3 nucleotides read TGTGCCAGCAGCCGACAAAGTCCGGGACAGGGTGTCGCCGAGCAGTACTTC. Protein: CASSRQSPGQGVAEQYF.

This chain joins TRBV2 and TRBJ2-3; the match to TRBD2 covers 8 bases. V shed 4 bases and J 6 bases; nucleotides not matched to a gene: 27. Germline CDR1 reads SNHLY; CDR2 reads FYNNEI. The CDR3 contains 21 residues. The CDR3 protein is CASSGGGLIGGRSRLLDTQYF. For the CDR3, the DNA is TGTGCCAGCAGTGGGGGGGGTCTAATAGGCGGGAGGTCACGCCTTCTGGATACGCAGTATTTT.

As DNA, the CDR3 is TGTGCCAGCAGCTTAGCGGGGAGGGCTCTTACTCAAAACATTCAGTACTTC. It encodes CASSLAGRALTQNIQYF. This chain connects TRBV7-8 to TRBJ2-4, with TRBD2 identical over 7 bases. With 0 bases clipped from V and 5 bases from J, the junction kept 10 bases outside the gene matches. Germline loops: CDR1 SGHVS, CDR2 FQNEAQ. CDR3 size: 17 residues.

This chain uses TRBV9 with TRBJ2-1; 13 bases align to TRBD2. This CDR3 is built from 18 residues. J lost 6 bases, V lost 0 bases, and 9 bases had no gene match. CDR1 SGDLS and CDR2 YYNGEE come from the germline V gene. This CDR3 is CASSVVTSGGLIPNEQFF. The CDR3 DNA reads as TGTGCCAGCAGCGTAGTGACTAGCGGGGGGCTTATCCCCAATGAGCAGTTCTTC. Variable domain in full (rest from reference TRBV9 and TRBJ2-1): DSGVTQTPKHLITATGQRVTLRCSPRSGDLSVYWYQQSLDQGLQFLIQYYNGEERAKGNILERFSAQQFPDLHSELNLSSLELGDSALYFCASSVVTSGGLIPNEQFFGPGTRLTVL.

V is TRBV2 and J is TRBJ1-5, with 10 bases aligning to TRBD1. Losses at the gene ends were 6 bases for V and 9 bases for J; bases not matched to a gene: 5. The CDR3 length is 13 residues. Germline V gene lookup returns CDR1 SNHLY and CDR2 FYNNEI. In DNA form, the CDR3 reads TGTGCCAGCAGCGACAGGGGGCGGGGGCCCCAGCATTTT. Translation: CASSDRGRGPQHF.

This clone was picked up one time. This sequence joins TRBV27 and TRBJ1-2; D call uncertain. V gave up 6 bases and J gave up 4 bases, with 15 bases separating them. CDR1 is MNHEY, CDR2 SMNVEV, per germline (reference sequence). There are 14 residues in the CDR3. CDR3 in amino acids: CASSRVSPTYGYTF. CDR3 nucleotide sequence: TGTGCCAGCAGCCGGGTTTCGCCGACCTATGGCTACACCTTC.

The gene calls are TRBV10-3 and TRBJ2-7; 8 nucleotides align to TRBD2. J gave up 5 bases and V 0 bases, and 15 bases lay outside the gene matches. CDR1 is ENHRY, CDR2 SYGVKD, per germline. This CDR3 spans 18 amino acids. The CDR3 here is CAISESRAASGPGHEQYF. DNA for the CDR3: TGTGCCATCAGTGAGTCTCGGGCGGCTAGCGGGCCGGGCCACGAGCAGTACTTC.

This chain connects TRBV3-1 (or the pseudogene TRBV3-2) to TRBJ2-1; D is uncertain. Germline loops: CDR1 LGHDT, CDR2 YNNKEL (reference sequence). The CDR3 contains 15 residues. Trimming stripped 0 bases from V and 5 bases from J, with 11 bases between. The CDR3 bases are TGTGCCAGCAGCCAAGAGGGCTATTACAACAATGAGCAGTTCTTC. Its translation: CASSQEGYYNNEQFF.

The chain is built from TRBV4-1 and TRBJ2-1; 8 bases are shared with TRBD1. V gave up 0 bases and J gave up 2 bases; unmatched junction bases: 3. Germline V gene lookup returns CDR1 MGHRA and CDR2 YSYEKL. The length of the CDR3 is 16 residues. CDR3 loop: CASSQDPGQAYNEQFF. CDR3 bases: TGCGCCAGCAGCCAAGACCCGGGACAGGCCTACAATGAGCAGTTCTTC.

The rearrangement uses TRBV4-3 and TRBJ2-7; TRBD1 matches 8 bases. The CDR3 has 16 amino acids. V was pared by 1 base and J by 0 bases, with 5 bases of the junction left unmatched. Germline values: CDR1 LGHNA, CDR2 YSLEER. The chain's CDR3 is CASSQGQGSPSYEQYF. The DNA of the CDR3 is TGCGCCAGCAGCCAAGGACAGGGGTCGCCCTCCTACGAGCAGTACTTC.

The CDR3 DNA follows: TGTGCCAGCAGCCAGTCGACAGGGCGGGGCTACACCTTC. Residues: CASSQSTGRGYTF. The chain has TRBV3-1 (or the pseudogene TRBV3-2) and TRBJ1-2; 7 nucleotides align to TRBD1. The CDR3 is 13 residues long. Germline loops: CDR1 LGHDT, CDR2 YNNKEL (reference sequence). Trimming took 3 bases from V and 8 from J; bases not matched to a gene: 6.

This rearrangement joins TRBV27 to TRBJ2-7, with D tentatively TRBD1 (6 bases). This CDR3 contains 15 residues. With 6 bases removed from V and 3 bases from J, the gap between germline ends came to 18 bases. In germline, CDR1 is MNHEY, CDR2 SMNVEV (reference sequence). CDR3 coding DNA: TGTGCCAGCAGCCTAGGACAGCAGAGTTTCTACGAGCAGTACTTC. Translated, it gives CASSLGQQSFYEQYF.

J is TRBJ2-1 and V is TRBV3-1 (or the pseudogene TRBV3-2), with TRBD2 matching over 8 bases. The CDR3 is made up of 16 amino acids. CDR1 LGHDT and CDR2 YNNKEL come from the germline V gene (reference sequence). The V segment lost 0 bases and the J segment 8 bases; nucleotides outside the gene matches: 9. CDR3: CASSQDGTSGRDEQFF. CDR3 nucleotide sequence: TGTGCCAGCAGCCAAGACGGGACTAGTGGGAGGGATGAGCAGTTCTTC.

The genes are TRBV5-5 and TRBJ1-5; no clear D. CDR3 length: 14 residues. The germline V gene encodes CDR1 SGHKS and CDR2 YYEKEE (reference sequence). The germline V and J ends were trimmed by 1 base and 4 bases, with 9 bases remaining between them. The CDR3 DNA is TGTGCCAGCAGCTTGTTTGGTGAGAATCAGCCCCAGCATTTT. Amino acids: CASSLFGENQPQHF.

This clone was detected a few times. The chain is built from TRBV4-2 and TRBJ2-1; 7 positions match TRBD1. CDR1 is LGHNA and CDR2 is YNFKEQ in the germline V gene. V dropped 2 bases and J dropped 5; count of bases not matched to a gene: 6. The CDR3 extends over 15 amino acids. The CDR3 DNA is TGTGCCAGCAGCCAAAGGCCAGGGGGAAACAATGAGCAGTTCTTC. Translated, it gives CASSQRPGGNNEQFF.

The V gene is TRBV6-2 or TRBV6-3, the J gene TRBJ1-1, with D possibly matching TRBD1 (6 bases). Germline V gene data show CDR1 as MNHEY and CDR2 as SVGEGT. Trimming pared 0 bases from V and 4 bases from J, leaving 18 bases between. CDR3 length: 17 amino acids. CDR3 region: CASSYSSGAALGTEAFF. In nucleotides, the CDR3 is TGTGCCAGCAGTTACTCGTCAGGGGCGGCCCTGGGCACTGAAGCTTTCTTT.

The CDR3 DNA is TGTGCCAGCAGCTTAGGGCAGCGCACAGATACGCAGTATTTT. Translating it yields CASSLGQRTDTQYF. The V and J genes are TRBV7-3 and TRBJ2-3; D remains ambiguous. V was clipped by 2 bases and J by 1 base, with 7 bases between them. The CDR3 contains 14 residues. The germline CDR1 and CDR2 sequences are SGHTA and FQGTGA.